These T cell receptor beta chains were read from a single sample in a study of metastatic and nonmetastatic thyroid tumors. TCRdb used MiXCR to call clones anew from the PCR reads. The table records about 11,000 clones, around 12% of them present only once. Input material: blood. All receptors come from a female donor with papillary thyroid cancer or a benign thyroid nodule (not recorded which). Some clones in this sample may be carry-over from other donors' samples. The CDR3 runs from the conserved cysteine through the conserved F or W. The D gene is left open where the match is weak. Rows may omit the clone size; those that give it use once, few, many or a size class.

j_call,v_call,clone_size,d_call,cdr3_aa,cdr3_nt
TRBJ1-2,TRBV7-2,medium-sized,TRBD1,CASSSRTGDYGYTF,TGTGCCAGCAGCTCCCGGACAGGGGACTATGGCTACACCTTC
TRBJ2-3,TRBV30,many,TRBD2,CAWSRLAGDLTDTQYF,TGTGCCTGGAGTAGGCTAGCGGGAGATTTGACAGATACGCAGTATTTT
TRBJ1-2,TRBV11-2,NA,NA,CASSSLGFRGEIWGYTF,TGTGCCAGCAGCTCCCTCGGGTTTAGAGGGGAAATTTGGGGCTACACCTTC
TRBJ2-1,TRBV5-4,few,NA,CASSLAGRYNEQFF,TGTGCCAGCAGCTTGGCCGGGCGGTACAATGAGCAGTTCTTC
TRBJ2-1,TRBV19,many,NA,CASSIRRALYNEQFF,TGTGCCAGTAGTATACGGCGGGCCCTTTACAATGAGCAGTTCTTC
TRBJ2-2,TRBV15,many,NA,CATSRHVTGELFF,TGTGCCACCAGCAGACACGTCACCGGGGAGCTGTTTTTT
TRBJ1-1,TRBV9,many,NA,CASSPGGLEAFF,TGTGCCAGCAGCCCCGGTGGCCTTGAAGCTTTCTTT
TRBJ1-6,TRBV27,many,TRBD1,CANRRQGYNSPLHF,TGTGCCAACAGAAGACAGGGCTATAATTCACCCCTCCACTTT
TRBJ2-7,TRBV5-1,NA,NA,CASSFAWGTRIVGEQYF,TGCGCCAGCAGCTTTGCCTGGGGGACACGGATTGTTGGCGAGCAGTACTTC
TRBJ2-7,TRBV2,medium-sized,NA,CASSALVLEQYF,TGTGCCAGCAGTGCCCTGGTCCTCGAGCAGTACTTC
TRBJ2-3,TRBV20-1,many,NA,CSARRQPSTDTQYF,TGCAGTGCTAGGCGACAGCCTAGCACAGATACGCAGTATTTT
TRBJ1-1,TRBV20-1,many,TRBD1,CSAPDRRFLNTEAFF,TGCAGTGCCCCGGACAGGAGATTCTTGAACACTGAAGCTTTCTTT
TRBJ2-3,TRBV5-6,NA,TRBD1,CASSLAGDRGLSDTQYF,TGTGCCAGCAGCTTGGCAGGGGACAGGGGGCTTTCAGATACGCAGTATTTT
TRBJ2-2,TRBV20-1,many,NA,CSARGGAGELFF,TGCAGTGCTAGAGGTGGGGCCGGGGAGCTGTTTTTT
TRBJ2-7,TRBV4-1,NA,TRBD2,CASSQDGLAGDSYEQYF,TGCGCCAGCAGCCAAGATGGACTAGCGGGGGACTCCTACGAGCAGTACTTC
TRBJ2-2,TRBV13,many,TRBD2,CASSPGLGTGELFF,TGTGCCAGCAGCCCCGGACTAGGTACCGGGGAGCTGTTTTTT
TRBJ2-1,TRBV4-1,many,TRBD2,CASSQSGVGSGGTYNEQFF,TGCGCCAGCAGCCAAAGCGGTGTGGGTAGCGGGGGGACCTACAATGAGCAGTTCTTC
TRBJ1-2,TRBV11-2,NA,NA,CASSLLTGTPRNGYTF,TGTGCCAGCAGCTTATTAACCGGGACGCCCAGGAATGGCTACACCTTC
TRBJ2-1,TRBV2,NA,NA,CASSEFLGAQTYNERFF,TGTGCCAGCAGTGAATTTCTGGGGGCACAGACCTACAACGAGCGGTTCTTT
TRBJ1-5,TRBV7-9,many,NA,CASSPGQYSNQPQHF,TGTGCCAGCAGCCCCGGACAGTATAGCAATCAGCCCCAGCATTTT
TRBJ1-2,TRBV4-1,many,TRBD1,CASSQPRQGVNYGYTF,TGCGCCAGCAGCCAACCTAGACAGGGCGTTAACTATGGCTACACCTTC
TRBJ1-4,TRBV20-1,many,NA,CSARDWADEKLFF,TGCAGTGCTAGAGATTGGGCAGATGAAAAACTGTTTTTT
TRBJ1-5,TRBV20-1,many,TRBD1,CSAIYPGQGDQPQHF,TGCAGTGCGATTTACCCGGGACAGGGGGACCAGCCCCAGCATTTT
TRBJ1-1,TRBV28,medium-sized,NA,CASSTQGITEAFF,TGTGCCAGCAGCACCCAGGGAATCACTGAAGCTTTCTTT
TRBJ2-5,TRBV20-1,many,NA,CSAPLRGGQETQYF,TGCAGTGCTCCGCTCCGAGGGGGGCAAGAGACCCAGTACTTC
TRBJ2-3,TRBV6-2/TRBV6-3,medium-sized,NA,CASSDLRGGIDTQYF,TGTGCCAGCAGTGACCTTCGTGGAGGGATAGATACGCAGTATTTT
TRBJ2-7,TRBV7-2,medium-sized,NA,CASSTGHSYEQYF,TGTGCCAGCAGCACGGGACACTCCTACGAGCAGTACTTC
TRBJ1-1,TRBV11-2,many,NA,CASSFLTDGSGRAFF,TGTGCCAGCAGCTTCCTCACGGACGGGTCCGGGCGGGCTTTCTTT
TRBJ1-3,TRBV18,NA,NA,CASSPTSRNSGNTIYF,TGTGCCAGCTCACCAACGAGCAGGAACTCTGGAAACACCATATATTTT
TRBJ2-5,TRBV6-1,few,NA,CASSPWTPRETQYF,TGTGCCAGCAGTCCCTGGACTCCTCGGGAGACCCAGTACTTC
TRBJ1-4,TRBV6-5,many,NA,CASSYSFGGGEEKLFF,TGTGCCAGCAGTTACTCGTTTGGGGGAGGAGAAGAAAAACTGTTTTTT
TRBJ2-2,TRBV6-6,NA,NA,CAISYSAAPGELFF,TGTGCCATCAGTTACTCGGCAGCCCCCGGGGAGCTTTTTTTT
TRBJ1-2,TRBV12-3/TRBV12-4,medium-sized,NA,CASSSGTSNYGYTF,TGTGCCAGCAGCTCGGGGACGTCTAACTATGGCTACACCTTC
TRBJ1-4,TRBV6-1,medium-sized,NA,CASRVYGRVANEKLFF,TGTGCCAGCAGGGTGTATGGGAGGGTGGCTAATGAAAAACTGTTTTTT
TRBJ2-1,TRBV28,many,TRBD2,CASSSPGGRNNEQFF,TGTGCCAGCAGTTCGCCGGGCGGGAGGAACAATGAGCAGTTCTTC
TRBJ2-7,TRBV5-4,many,TRBD1,CASSLGSRQGDEQYF,TGTGCCAGCAGCTTGGGCTCCAGACAGGGGGACGAGCAGTACTTC
TRBJ2-3,TRBV20-1,many,TRBD2,CSARRLAGHTQYF,TGCAGTGCTAGAAGACTAGCTGGGCATACGCAGTATTTT
TRBJ2-5,TRBV3-1,many,NA,CASSGTAQETQYF,TGTGCCAGCAGTGGAACCGCCCAAGAGACCCAGTACTTC
TRBJ2-7,TRBV5-1,NA,TRBD2,CASSFFGTSVDNKRYF,TGCGCCAGCAGCTTTTTCGGGACTAGCGTTGATAACAAGCGGTACTTC
TRBJ2-2,TRBV4-1,many,TRBD1,CASSQPGQGAIKELFF,TGCGCCAGCAGCCAGCCGGGACAGGGGGCGATTAAGGAGCTGTTTTTT
TRBJ2-5,TRBV6-1,many,TRBD1,CASIYGTEETQYF,TGTGCCAGCATCTACGGGACAGAAGAGACCCAGTACTTC